This TCR beta chain was identified in a study of T cell repertoires in cytomegalovirus infection. Study in general: Public TCR beta signatures indicated both CMV infection and matching HLA type.

The CDR3 contains 15 residues. Germline V gene data show CDR1 as DFQATT and CDR2 as SNEGSKA (reference sequence). The V segment lost 6 bases and the J segment 6 bases; nucleotides outside the gene matches: 13. About this clonotype: No antigen is known for it.

TCRdb reprocessed the reads with MiXCR, giving one entry per CDR3 protein. The sample has tens of thousands of distinct CDR3 sequences; approximately 43% are singletons. The J gene is TRBJ2-7, the V gene TRBV20-1; 11 bases match TRBD2. The input for sequencing was CD8+ T cells from cultured PBMCs, taken from culture after CMV antigen stimulation. The receptor was isolated from a human donor in good health (CMV status not recorded). Some clones in this sample may be carry-over from other donors' samples. The CDR3 protein is CSAAGTSGLQSEQYF. The CDR3 DNA follows: TGCAGTGCAGCCGGGACTAGCGGTCTTCAAAGCGAGCAGTACTTC.